The present T cell receptor beta chain was sequenced within a study of blood T cells in healthy people across ages. Study results and limitations: Unsorted PBMC input precluded a conclusive naive versus antigen-experienced comparison.

Primers used in a second PCR of roughly 6 to 12 cycles were a sample-barcoded 5' primer and a J-beta primer mix. Each cDNA was tagged by a template-switch adaptor containing 12 random nucleotides. A single record per CDR3 protein comes from TCRdb applying MiXCR to the 5' RACE reads. The table records approximately 1,100,000 distinct CDR3 sequences, around 45% of them present only once. Investigators took around 10 milliliters of peripheral blood from every donor. The V gene's germline CDR1 is SEHNR and CDR2 FQNEAQ (reference sequence). Trimming shortened V by 10 bases and J by 2 bases, and 12 bases separated the two germline ends. The CDR3 runs 12 residues. This clonotype was picked up a small number of times. The antigen is not known.

The sequenced sample consisted of blood. The TCR comes from a woman aged 55-69 years in good health. This rearrangement joins TRBV7-9 to TRBJ2-7, with D tentatively TRBD1 (5 bases). This CDR3 reads CAISDIAYEQYF. As DNA, the CDR3 is TGTGCCATCTCGGACATAGCCTACGAGCAGTACTTC.